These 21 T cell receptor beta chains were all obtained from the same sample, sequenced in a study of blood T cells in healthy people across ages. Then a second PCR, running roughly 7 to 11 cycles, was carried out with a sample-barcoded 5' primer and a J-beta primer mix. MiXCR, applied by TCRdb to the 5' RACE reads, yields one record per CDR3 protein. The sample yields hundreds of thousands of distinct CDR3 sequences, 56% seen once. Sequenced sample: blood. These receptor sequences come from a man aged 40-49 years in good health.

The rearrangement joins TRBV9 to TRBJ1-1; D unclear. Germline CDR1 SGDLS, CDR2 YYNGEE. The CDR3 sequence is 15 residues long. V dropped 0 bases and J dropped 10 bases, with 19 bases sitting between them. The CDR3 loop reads CASSVVGTGSLGAFF. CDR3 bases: TGTGCCAGCAGCGTAGTGGGCACCGGGTCACTTGGAGCTTTCTTT.

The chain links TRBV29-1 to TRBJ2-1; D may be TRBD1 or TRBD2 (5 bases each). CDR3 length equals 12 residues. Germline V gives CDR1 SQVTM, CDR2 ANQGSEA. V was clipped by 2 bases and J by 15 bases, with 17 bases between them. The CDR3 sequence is CSVEMVRDPPFF. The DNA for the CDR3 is TGCAGCGTTGAAATGGTCCGGGACCCTCCGTTCTTC.

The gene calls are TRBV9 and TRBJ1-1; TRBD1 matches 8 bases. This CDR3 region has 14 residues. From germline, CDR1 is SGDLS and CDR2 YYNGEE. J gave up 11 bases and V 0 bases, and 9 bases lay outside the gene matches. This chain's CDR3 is CASSVEQGGGGAFF. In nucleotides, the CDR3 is TGTGCCAGCAGCGTAGAACAGGGGGGCGGAGGGGCTTTCTTT.

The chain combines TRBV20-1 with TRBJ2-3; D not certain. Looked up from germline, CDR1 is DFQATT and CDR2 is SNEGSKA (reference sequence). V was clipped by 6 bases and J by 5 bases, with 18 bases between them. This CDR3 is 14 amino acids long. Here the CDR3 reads CSAPKWTVGDTQYF. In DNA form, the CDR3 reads TGCAGTGCCCCGAAGTGGACGGTAGGAGATACGCAGTATTTT.

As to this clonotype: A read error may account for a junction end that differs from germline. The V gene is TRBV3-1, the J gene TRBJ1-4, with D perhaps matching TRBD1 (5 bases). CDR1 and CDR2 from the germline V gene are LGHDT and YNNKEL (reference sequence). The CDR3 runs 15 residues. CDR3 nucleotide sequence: TGTGCCAGCAGCCAAGTTTTAACTGGGACTGAAGAACTGTTTTTT. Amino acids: CASSQVLTGTEELFF.

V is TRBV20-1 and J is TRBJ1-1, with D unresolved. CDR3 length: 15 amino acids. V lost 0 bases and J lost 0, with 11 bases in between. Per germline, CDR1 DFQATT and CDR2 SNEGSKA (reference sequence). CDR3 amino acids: CSARDRGDMNTEAFF. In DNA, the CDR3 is TGCAGTGCTAGAGACAGAGGTGATATGAACACTGAAGCTTTCTTT.

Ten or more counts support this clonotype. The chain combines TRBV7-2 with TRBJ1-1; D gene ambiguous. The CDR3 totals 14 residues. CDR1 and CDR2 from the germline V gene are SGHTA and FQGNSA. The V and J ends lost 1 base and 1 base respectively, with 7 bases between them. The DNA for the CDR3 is TGTGCCAGCAGCTTAGGAATCGGGAACACTGAAGCTTTCTTT. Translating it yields CASSLGIGNTEAFF.

CDR3 bases: TGCAGTGCTCCTCGGACAGGAGATACGCAGTATTTT. Protein product: CSAPRTGDTQYF. The chain couples TRBV20-1 to TRBJ2-3; TRBD1 matches 7 bases. Losses at the gene ends were 5 bases for V and 5 bases for J; bases not matched to a gene: 4. The CDR3 consists of 12 residues. Germline V CDR1 and CDR2: DFQATT, SNEGSKA (reference sequence).

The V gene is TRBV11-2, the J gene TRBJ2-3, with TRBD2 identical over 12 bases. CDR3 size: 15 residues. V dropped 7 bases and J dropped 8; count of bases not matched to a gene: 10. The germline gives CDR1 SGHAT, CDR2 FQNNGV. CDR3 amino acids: CASTALAGGPGTQYF. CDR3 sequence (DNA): TGTGCCAGCACCGCGCTAGCGGGGGGGCCGGGTACGCAGTATTTT.

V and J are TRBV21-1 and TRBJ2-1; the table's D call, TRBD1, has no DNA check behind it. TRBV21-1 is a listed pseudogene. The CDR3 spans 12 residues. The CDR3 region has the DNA TGTGCCAAGGGACAGGGGGAGGGTGAGCAGTTCTTC. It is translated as CAKGQGEGEQFF.

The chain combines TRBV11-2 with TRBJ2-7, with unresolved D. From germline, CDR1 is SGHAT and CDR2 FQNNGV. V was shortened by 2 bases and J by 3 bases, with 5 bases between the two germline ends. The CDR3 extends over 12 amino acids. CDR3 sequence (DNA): TGTGCCAGCAGCTTAAGACTCTACGAGCAGTACTTC. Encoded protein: CASSLRLYEQYF.

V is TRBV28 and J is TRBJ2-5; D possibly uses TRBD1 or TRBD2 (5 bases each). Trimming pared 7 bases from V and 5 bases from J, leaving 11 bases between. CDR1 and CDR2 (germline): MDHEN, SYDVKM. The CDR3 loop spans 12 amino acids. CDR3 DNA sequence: TGTGCCAGCATGGGGGTGGAGGAGACCCAGTACTTC. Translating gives CASMGVEETQYF.

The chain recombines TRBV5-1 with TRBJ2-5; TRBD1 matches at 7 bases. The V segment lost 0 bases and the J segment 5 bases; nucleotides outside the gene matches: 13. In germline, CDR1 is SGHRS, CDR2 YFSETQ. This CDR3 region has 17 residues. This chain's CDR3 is CASSLAILQGLGETQYF. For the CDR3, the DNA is TGCGCCAGCAGCTTGGCCATCCTACAGGGGCTTGGCGAGACCCAGTACTTC.

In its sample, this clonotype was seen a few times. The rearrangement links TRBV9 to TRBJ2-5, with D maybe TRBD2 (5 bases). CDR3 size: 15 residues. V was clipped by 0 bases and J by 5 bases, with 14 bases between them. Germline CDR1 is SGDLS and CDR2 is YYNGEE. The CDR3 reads CASSVAVASGETQYF. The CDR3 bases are TGTGCCAGCAGCGTAGCGGTCGCGTCGGGGGAGACCCAGTACTTC.

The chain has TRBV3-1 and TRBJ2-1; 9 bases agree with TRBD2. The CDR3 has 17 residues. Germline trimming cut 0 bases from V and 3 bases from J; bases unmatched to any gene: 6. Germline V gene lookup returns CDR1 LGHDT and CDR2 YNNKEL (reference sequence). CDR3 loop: CASSQDRASGVYNEQFF. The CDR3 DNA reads TGTGCCAGCAGCCAAGATAGGGCTAGCGGGGTCTACAATGAGCAGTTCTTC.

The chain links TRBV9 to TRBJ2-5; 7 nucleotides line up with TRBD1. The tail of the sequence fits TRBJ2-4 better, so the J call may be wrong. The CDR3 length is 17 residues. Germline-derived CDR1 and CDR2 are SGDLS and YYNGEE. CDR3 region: CASSPDGSTGAGYIQYF. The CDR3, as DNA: TGTGCCAGCAGCCCCGACGGGTCTACAGGGGCAGGATACATTCAGTACTTC.

The CDR3 sequence: CASSAFRGREINNSPLHF. The CDR3 DNA reads as TGTGCCAGCAGTGCCTTCCGGGGCCGAGAAATTAATAATTCACCCCTCCACTTT. The rearrangement joins TRBV6-1 to TRBJ1-6; D might be TRBD1 (5 bases). Between the trimmed V and J ends, which lost 4 bases and 5 bases, there was a span of 21 bases. CDR3 length: 18 residues. Germline-derived CDR1 and CDR2 are MNHNS and SASEGT.

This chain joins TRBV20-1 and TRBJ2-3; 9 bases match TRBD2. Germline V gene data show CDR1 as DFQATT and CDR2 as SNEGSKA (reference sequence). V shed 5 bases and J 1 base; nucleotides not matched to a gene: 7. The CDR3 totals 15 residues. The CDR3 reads CSASVRLAGTDTQYF. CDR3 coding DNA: TGCAGTGCTTCAGTGAGACTAGCGGGCACAGATACGCAGTATTTT.

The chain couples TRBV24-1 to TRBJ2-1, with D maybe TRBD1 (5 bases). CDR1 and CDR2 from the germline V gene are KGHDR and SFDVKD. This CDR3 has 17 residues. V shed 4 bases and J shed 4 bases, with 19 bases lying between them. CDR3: CATSDSRPDSSYNEQFF. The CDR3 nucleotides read TGTGCCACCAGTGACTCGAGGCCCGACAGTTCTTACAATGAGCAGTTCTTC.

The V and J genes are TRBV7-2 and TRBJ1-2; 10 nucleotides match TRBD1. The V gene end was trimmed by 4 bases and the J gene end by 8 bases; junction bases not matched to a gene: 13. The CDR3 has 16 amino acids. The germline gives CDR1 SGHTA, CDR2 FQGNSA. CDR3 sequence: CASSSRTPGQGNGYTF. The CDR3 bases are TGTGCCAGCAGCTCAAGGACTCCGGGACAGGGGAACGGCTACACCTTC.

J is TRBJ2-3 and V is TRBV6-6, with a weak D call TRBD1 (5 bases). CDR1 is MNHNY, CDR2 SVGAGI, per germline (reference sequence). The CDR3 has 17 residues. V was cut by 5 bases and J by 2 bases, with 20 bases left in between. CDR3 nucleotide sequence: TGTGCCAGCAGTCCGAGGCAGGGCCCTAGGCACACAGATACGCAGTATTTT. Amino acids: CASSPRQGPRHTDTQYF.